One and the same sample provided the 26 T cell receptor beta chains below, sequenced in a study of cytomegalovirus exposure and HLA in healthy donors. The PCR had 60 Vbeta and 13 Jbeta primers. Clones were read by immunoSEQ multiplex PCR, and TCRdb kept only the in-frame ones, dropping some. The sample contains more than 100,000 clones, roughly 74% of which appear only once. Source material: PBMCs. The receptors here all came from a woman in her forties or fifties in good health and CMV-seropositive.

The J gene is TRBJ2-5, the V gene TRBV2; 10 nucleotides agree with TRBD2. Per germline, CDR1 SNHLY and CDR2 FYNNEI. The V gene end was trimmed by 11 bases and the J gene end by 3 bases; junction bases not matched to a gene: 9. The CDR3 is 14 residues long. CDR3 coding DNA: TGTGCCGGCCGGACTAGCGGAGGAGAAGAGACCCAGTACTTC. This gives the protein CAGRTSGGEETQYF. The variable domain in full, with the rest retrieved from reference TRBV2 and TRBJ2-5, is EPEVTQTPSHQVTQMGQEVILRCVPISNHLYFYWYRQILGQKVEFLVSFYNNEISEKSEIFDDQFSVERPDGSNFTLKIRSTKLEDSAMYFCAGRTSGGEETQYFGPGTRLLVL.

CDR3 residues: CASNLQGGVEAFF. DNA of the CDR3: TGTGCCAGCAACCTACAGGGGGGCGTTGAGGCTTTCTTT. The rearrangement uses TRBV5-6 and TRBJ1-1, with 8 nucleotides matching TRBD1. The CDR3 is 13 residues long. V lost 6 bases and J lost 11; bases outside the gene matches: 12. Germline-derived CDR1 and CDR2 are SGHDT and YYEEEE.

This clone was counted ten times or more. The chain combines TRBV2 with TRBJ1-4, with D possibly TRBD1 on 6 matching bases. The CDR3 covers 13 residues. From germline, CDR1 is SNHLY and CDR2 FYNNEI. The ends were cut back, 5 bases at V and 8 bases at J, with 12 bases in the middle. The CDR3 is CASSTRDREKLFF. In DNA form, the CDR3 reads TGTGCCAGCAGTACCCGCGACAGGGAAAAACTGTTTTTT.

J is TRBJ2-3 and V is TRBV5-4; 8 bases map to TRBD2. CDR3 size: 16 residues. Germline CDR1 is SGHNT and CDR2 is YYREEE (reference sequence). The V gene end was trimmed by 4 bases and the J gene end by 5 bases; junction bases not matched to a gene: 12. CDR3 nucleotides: TGTGCCAGCAGCCCGGCGGGGCGGGGGGTCGGAGATACGCAGTATTTT. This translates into CASSPAGRGVGDTQYF.

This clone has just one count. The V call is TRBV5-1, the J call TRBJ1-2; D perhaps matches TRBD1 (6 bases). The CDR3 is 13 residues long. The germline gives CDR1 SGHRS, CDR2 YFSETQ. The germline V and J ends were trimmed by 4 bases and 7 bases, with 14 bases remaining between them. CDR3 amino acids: CASSLGQQSGYTF. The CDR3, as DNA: TGCGCCAGCAGCCTTGGACAGCAATCTGGCTACACCTTC.

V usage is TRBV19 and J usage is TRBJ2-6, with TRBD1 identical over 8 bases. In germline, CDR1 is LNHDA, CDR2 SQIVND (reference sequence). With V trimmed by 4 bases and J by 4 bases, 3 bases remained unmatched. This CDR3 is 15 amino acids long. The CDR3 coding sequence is TGTGCCAGTAGTACCCAGGGGGCAGGGGCCAACGTCCTGACTTTC. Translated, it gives CASSTQGAGANVLTF. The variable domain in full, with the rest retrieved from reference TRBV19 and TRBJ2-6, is DGGITQSPKYLFRKEGQNVTLSCEQNLNHDAMYWYRQDPGQGLRLIYYSQIVNDFQKGDIAEGYSVSREKKESFPLTVTSAQKNPTAFYLCASSTQGAGANVLTFGAGSRLTVL.

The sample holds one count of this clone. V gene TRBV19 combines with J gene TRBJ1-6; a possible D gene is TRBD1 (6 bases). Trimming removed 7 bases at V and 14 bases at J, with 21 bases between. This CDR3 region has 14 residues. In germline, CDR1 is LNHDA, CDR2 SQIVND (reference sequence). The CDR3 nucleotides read TGTGCCAGTATAGGGGTACAGGGTCCGGGAACCCTCCACTTT. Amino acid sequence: CASIGVQGPGTLHF.

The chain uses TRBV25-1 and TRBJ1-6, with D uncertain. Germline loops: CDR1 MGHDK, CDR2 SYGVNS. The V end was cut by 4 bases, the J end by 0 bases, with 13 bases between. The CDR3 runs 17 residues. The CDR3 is CASSARRSLSYNSPLHF. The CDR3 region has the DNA TGTGCCAGCAGTGCTCGCAGATCGCTCTCCTATAATTCACCCCTCCACTTT.

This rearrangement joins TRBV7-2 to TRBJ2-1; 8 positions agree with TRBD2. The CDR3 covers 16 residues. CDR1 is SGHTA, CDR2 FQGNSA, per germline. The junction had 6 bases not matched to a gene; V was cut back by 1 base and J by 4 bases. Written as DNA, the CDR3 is TGTGCCAGCAGCTTAGAGGGTAGCGGGGCTTACAATGAGCAGTTCTTC. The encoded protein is CASSLEGSGAYNEQFF.

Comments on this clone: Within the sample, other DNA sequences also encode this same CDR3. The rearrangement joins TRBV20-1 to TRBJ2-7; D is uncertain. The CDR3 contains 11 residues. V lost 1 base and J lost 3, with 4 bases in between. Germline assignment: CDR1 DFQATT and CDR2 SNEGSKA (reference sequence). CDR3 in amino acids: CSARGSYEQYF. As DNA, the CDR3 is TGCAGTGCTAGAGGGAGCTACGAGCAGTACTTC.

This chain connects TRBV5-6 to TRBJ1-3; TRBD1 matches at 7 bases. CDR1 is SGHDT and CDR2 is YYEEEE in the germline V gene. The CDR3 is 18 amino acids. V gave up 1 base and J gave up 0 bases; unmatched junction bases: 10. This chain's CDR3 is CASSLNWPGGVSGNTIYF. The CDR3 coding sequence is TGTGCCAGCAGCTTGAATTGGCCAGGGGGAGTCTCTGGAAACACCATATATTTT.

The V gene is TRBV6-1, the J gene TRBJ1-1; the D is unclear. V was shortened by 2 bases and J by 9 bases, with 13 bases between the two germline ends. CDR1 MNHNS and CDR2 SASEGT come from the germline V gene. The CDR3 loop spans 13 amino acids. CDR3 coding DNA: TGTGCCAGCAGTGAAACCCCCGCCGCTAAAGCTTTCTTT. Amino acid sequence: CASSETPAAKAFF.

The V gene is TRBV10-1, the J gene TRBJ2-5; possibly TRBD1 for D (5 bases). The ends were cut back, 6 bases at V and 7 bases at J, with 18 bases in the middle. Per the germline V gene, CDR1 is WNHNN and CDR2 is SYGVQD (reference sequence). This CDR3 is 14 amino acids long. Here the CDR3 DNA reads TGCGCCAGCAGACCCTCTCAGGGATCGGTGACCCAGTACTTC. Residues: CASRPSQGSVTQYF.

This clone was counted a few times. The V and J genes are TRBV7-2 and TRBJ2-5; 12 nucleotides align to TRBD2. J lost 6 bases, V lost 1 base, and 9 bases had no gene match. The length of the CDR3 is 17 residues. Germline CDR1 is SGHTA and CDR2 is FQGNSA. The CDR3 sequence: CASSLVSSGGAFQTQYF. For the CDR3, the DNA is TGTGCCAGCAGCTTAGTTTCTAGCGGGGGGGCCTTTCAGACCCAGTACTTC.

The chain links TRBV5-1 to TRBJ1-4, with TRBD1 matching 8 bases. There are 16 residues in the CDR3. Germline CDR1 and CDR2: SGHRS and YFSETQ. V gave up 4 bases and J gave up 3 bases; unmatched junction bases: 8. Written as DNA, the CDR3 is TGCGCCAGCAGCGCGACAGGGGCGGGGGCTAATGAAAAACTGTTTTTT. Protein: CASSATGAGANEKLFF.

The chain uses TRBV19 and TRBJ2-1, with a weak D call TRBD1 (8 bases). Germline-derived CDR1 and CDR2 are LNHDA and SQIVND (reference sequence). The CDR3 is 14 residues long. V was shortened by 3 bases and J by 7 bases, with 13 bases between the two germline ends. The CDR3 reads CASSIDRGGNEQFF. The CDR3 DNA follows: TGTGCCAGTAGTATCGACAGGGGAGGGAATGAGCAGTTCTTC.

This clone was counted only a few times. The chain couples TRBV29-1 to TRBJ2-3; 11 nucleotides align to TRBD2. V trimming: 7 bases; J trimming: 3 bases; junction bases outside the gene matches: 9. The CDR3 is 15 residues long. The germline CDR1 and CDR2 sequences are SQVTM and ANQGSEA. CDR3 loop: CSAPPPSGGTDTQYF. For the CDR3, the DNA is TGCAGCGCTCCCCCCCCTAGCGGGGGGACAGATACGCAGTATTTT.

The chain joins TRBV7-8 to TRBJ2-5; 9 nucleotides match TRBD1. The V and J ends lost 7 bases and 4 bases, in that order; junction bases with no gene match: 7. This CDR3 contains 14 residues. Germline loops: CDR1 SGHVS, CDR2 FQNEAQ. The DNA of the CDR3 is TGTGCCAGCAAAGGGGACAGGGAGTCAGAGACCCAGTACTTC. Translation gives CASKGDRESETQYF.

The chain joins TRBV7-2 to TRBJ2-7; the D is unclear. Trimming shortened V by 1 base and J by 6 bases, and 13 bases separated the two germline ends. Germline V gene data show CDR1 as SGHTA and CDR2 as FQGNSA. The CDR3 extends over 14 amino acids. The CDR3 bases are TGTGCCAGCAGCTTAGGGCAGTTCCCCTTCGAGCAGTACTTC. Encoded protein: CASSLGQFPFEQYF.

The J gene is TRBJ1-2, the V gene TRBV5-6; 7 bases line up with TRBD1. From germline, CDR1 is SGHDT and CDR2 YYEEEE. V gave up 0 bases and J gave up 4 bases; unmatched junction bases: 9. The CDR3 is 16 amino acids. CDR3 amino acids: CASSLGGLGTVYGYTF. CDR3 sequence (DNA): TGTGCCAGCAGCTTGGGCGGCTTAGGGACAGTCTATGGCTACACCTTC.

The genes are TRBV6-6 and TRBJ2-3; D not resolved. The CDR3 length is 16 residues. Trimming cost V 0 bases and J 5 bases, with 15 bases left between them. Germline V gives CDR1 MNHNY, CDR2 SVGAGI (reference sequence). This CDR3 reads CASSYSKAQLQDTQYF. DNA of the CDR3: TGTGCCAGCAGTTACTCGAAAGCGCAACTTCAAGATACGCAGTATTTT.

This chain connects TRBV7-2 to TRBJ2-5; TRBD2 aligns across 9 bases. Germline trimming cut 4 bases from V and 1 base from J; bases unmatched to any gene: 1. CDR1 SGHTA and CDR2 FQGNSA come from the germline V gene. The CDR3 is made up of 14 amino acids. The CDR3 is CASSSGLAQETQYF. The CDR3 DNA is TGTGCCAGCAGCTCGGGACTAGCCCAAGAGACCCAGTACTTC.

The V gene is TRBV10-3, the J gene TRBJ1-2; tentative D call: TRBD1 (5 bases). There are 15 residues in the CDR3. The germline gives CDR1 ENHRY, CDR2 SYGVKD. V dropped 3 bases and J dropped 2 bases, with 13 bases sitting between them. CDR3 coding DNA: TGTGCCATCAGTGATGGCGGAGCAGGGAACTATGGCTACACCTTC. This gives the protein CAISDGGAGNYGYTF.

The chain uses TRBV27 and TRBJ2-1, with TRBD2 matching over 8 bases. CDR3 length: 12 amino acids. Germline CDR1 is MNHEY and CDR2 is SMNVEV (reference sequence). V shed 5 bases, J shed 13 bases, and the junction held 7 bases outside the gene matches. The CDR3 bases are TGTGCCAGCAGTCCTCCGGGACTAGATCAGTTCTTC. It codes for CASSPPGLDQFF.

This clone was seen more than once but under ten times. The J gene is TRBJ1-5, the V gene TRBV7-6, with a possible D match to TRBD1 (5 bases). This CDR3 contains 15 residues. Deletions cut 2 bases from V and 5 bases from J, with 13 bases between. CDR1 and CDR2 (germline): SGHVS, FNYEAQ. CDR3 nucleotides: TGTGCCAGCAGCTTACAAGGGGCGTTTGATCAGCCCCAGCATTTT. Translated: CASSLQGAFDQPQHF.

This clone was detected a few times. In DNA form, the CDR3 reads TGTGCCAGCAGTCTAGACAGGGGGCTCTACGAGCAGTACTTC. The encoded protein is CASSLDRGLYEQYF. The chain joins TRBV6-5 to TRBJ2-7; 10 nucleotides line up with TRBD1. The germline V gene encodes CDR1 MNHEY and CDR2 SVGAGI. The V segment lost 5 bases and the J segment 3 bases; nucleotides outside the gene matches: 4. The CDR3 runs 14 residues.